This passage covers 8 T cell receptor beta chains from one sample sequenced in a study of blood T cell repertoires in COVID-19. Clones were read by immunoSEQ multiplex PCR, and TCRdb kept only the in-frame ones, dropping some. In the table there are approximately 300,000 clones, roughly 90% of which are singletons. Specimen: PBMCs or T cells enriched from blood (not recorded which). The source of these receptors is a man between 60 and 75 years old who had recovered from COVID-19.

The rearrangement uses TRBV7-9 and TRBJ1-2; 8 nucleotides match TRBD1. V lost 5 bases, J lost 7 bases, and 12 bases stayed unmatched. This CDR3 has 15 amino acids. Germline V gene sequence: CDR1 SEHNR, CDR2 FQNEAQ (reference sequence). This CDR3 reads CASSPRQGILGGYTF. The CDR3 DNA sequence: TGTGCCAGCAGCCCGAGACAGGGGATCTTGGGTGGCTACACCTTC.

The CDR3 DNA reads as TGTGCCAGCAGTTTAACACTACTTTACTATAATGAAAAACTGTTTTTT. This translates into CASSLTLLYYNEKLFF. This chain joins TRBV28 and TRBJ1-4; D is unclear. Germline V gives CDR1 MDHEN, CDR2 SYDVKM. Trimming cost V 2 bases and J 4 bases, with 14 bases left between them. This CDR3 is built from 16 residues.

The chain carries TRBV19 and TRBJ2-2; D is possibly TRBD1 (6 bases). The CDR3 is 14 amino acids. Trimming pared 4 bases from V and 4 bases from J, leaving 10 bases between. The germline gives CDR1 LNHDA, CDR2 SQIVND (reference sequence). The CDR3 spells CASSTGVITGELFF. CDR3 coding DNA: TGTGCCAGTAGTACAGGGGTGATCACCGGGGAGCTGTTTTTT.

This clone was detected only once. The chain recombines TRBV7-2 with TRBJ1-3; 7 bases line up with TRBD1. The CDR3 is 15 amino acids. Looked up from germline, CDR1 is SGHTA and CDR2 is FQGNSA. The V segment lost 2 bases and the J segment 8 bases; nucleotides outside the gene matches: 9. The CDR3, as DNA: TGTGCCAGCAGCTTATGGGACAGACCCCTCTACACCATATATTTT. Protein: CASSLWDRPLYTIYF.

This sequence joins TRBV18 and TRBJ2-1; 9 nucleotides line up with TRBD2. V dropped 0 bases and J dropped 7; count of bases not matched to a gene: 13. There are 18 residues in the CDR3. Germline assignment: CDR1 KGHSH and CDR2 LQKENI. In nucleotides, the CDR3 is TGTGCCAGCTCACCACCGGCTGGCGGGAGGGCCTCGCGGAATGAGCAGTTCTTC. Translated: CASSPPAGGRASRNEQFF.

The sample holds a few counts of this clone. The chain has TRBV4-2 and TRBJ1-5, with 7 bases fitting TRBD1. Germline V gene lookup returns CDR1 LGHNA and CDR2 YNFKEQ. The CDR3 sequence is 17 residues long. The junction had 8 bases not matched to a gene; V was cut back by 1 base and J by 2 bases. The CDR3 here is CASSQATGARGNQPQHF. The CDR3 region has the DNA TGTGCCAGCAGCCAAGCAACAGGGGCTCGGGGCAATCAGCCCCAGCATTTT.

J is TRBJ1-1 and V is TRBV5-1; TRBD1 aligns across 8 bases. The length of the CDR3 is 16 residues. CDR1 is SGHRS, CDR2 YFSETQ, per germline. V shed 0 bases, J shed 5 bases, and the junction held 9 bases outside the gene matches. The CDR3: CASSLASRRGPTEAFF. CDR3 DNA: TGCGCCAGCAGCTTGGCGTCTCGCAGGGGGCCAACTGAAGCTTTCTTT.

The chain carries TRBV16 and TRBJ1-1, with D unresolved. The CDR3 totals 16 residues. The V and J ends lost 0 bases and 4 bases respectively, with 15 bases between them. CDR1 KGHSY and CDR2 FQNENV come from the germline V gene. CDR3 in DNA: TGTGCCAGCAGCCAATCGGTCCCTAGCGGGGTCACTGAAGCTTTCTTT. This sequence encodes CASSQSVPSGVTEAFF.